The TCR beta chain under discussion was sequenced for a study of a mutant IDH1 vaccine in newly diagnosed glioma. In the study overall: Vaccination was launched 4-6 weeks after radiotherapy alone, or with temozolomide cycles. Week 35 brought visit V12, which was followed by visit V13 at week 47.

Time point noted: week 47, end of study. What each vaccine dose contained was 300 ug of mutant IDH1 20-mer peptide, accompanied by topical imiquimod. In the case of this clone: Its antigen remains unknown.

The protocol was immunoSEQ multiplex PCR, while the TCRdb copy is restricted to in-frame clones and leaves out a portion. The sample records about 34,000 clones, about 83% being singletons. This TCR was sampled from a woman in her twenties or thirties with glioma. Sequenced material: PBMCs, taken from a glioma patient whose treatment included an IDH1 peptide vaccine.

The CDR3 is CASSYEPRGVSETQYF. Here the CDR3 DNA reads TGTGCCAGCAGTTACGAACCGCGGGGGGTATCAGAGACCCAGTACTTC. The chain uses TRBV6-5 and TRBJ2-5, with 8 bases aligning to TRBD2. V was pared by 2 bases and J by 4 bases, with 9 bases of the junction left unmatched. Germline-derived CDR1 and CDR2 are MNHEY and SVGAGI. The CDR3 is 16 amino acids.